The text below deals with one T cell receptor beta chain. Antigen unknown. The assay was run at survey level. Some clones are missing from TCRdb's copy, which holds only in-frame ones; the method was immunoSEQ multiplex PCR. The repertoire holds 25,000 to 35,000 clones, with about 91% as singletons. The germline CDR1 and CDR2 sequences are SGHDT and YYEEEE. V shed 0 bases, J shed 6 bases, and the junction held 1 base outside the gene matches. The length of the CDR3 is 15 residues. The data are from a study of multiple sclerosis patients with progressive multifocal leukoencephalopathy. Study-wide background: The control group, sampled over time, had multiple sclerosis, received natalizumab and did not develop PML. General observations from the study: It is unclear whether the findings reflect JC virus infection or general immunocompromise.

The time point was: before natalizumab initiation. T0 refers to blood drawn before natalizumab was first infused. This TCR derives from a human donor with multiple sclerosis. Sequences were obtained from PBMCs. The chain has TRBV5-6 and TRBJ1-6; 9 nucleotides line up with TRBD1. CDR3 sequence: CASSLGDRVNSPLHF. As DNA, the CDR3 is TGTGCCAGCAGCTTGGGGGACAGGGTTAATTCACCCCTCCACTTT. The entire variable domain, with the rest obtained from reference TRBV5-6 and TRBJ1-6, is as follows: DAGVTQSPTHLIKTRGQQVTLRCSPKSGHDTVSWYQQALGQGPQFIFQYYEEEERQRGNFPDRFSGHQFPNYSSELNVNALLLGDSALYLCASSLGDRVNSPLHFGNGTRLTVT.